A single sample gave rise to the 4 T cell receptor beta chains below, sequenced in a study of cytomegalovirus exposure and HLA in healthy donors. 60 Vbeta and 13 Jbeta primers were used in PCR. The table came from immunoSEQ multiplex PCR; TCRdb's copy has only in-frame clones and leaves some out. The sample records around 65,000 clones, around 73% being singletons. The specimen was PBMCs. The receptors derive from a girl between 5 and 17 years old in good health and CMV-seropositive.

The V gene is TRBV5-4, the J gene TRBJ2-7; 7 bases fit TRBD2. Looked up from germline, CDR1 is SGHNT and CDR2 is YYREEE (reference sequence). There are 16 residues in the CDR3. With V trimmed by 1 base and J by 7 bases, 14 bases remained unmatched. In DNA form, the CDR3 reads TGTGCCAGCAGCTTGCCGGGGGGAGACCTGGGGCGGGAGCAGTACTTC. Translated: CASSLPGGDLGREQYF.

CDR3 region: CASSTKTGMETQYF. CDR3 coding DNA: TGTGCCAGCTCAACAAAAACAGGGATGGAGACCCAGTACTTC. J is TRBJ2-5 and V is TRBV18, with a possible D match to TRBD1 (6 bases). From germline, CDR1 is KGHSH and CDR2 LQKENI. V was cut by 5 bases and J by 5 bases, with 15 bases left in between. CDR3 size: 14 residues.

This sequence joins TRBV9 and TRBJ1-6; D is uncertain. CDR1 and CDR2 (germline): SGDLS, YYNGEE. Trimming took 1 base from V and 7 from J, leaving 6 bases between them. This CDR3 has 13 residues. DNA of the CDR3: TGTGCCAGCAGCGTACTAGAAAATTCACCCCTCCACTTT. Its protein product is CASSVLENSPLHF.

The CDR3 sequence: CASSLRPAGGTEAFF. The CDR3 bases are TGTGCCAGCAGCCTGCGTCCAGCGGGGGGCACTGAAGCTTTCTTT. The chain is built from TRBV5-4 and TRBJ1-1; D is perhaps TRBD1 (5 bases). The CDR3 has 15 amino acids. Trimming removed 4 bases at V and 4 bases at J, with 17 bases between. Germline-derived CDR1 and CDR2 are SGHNT and YYREEE (reference sequence).